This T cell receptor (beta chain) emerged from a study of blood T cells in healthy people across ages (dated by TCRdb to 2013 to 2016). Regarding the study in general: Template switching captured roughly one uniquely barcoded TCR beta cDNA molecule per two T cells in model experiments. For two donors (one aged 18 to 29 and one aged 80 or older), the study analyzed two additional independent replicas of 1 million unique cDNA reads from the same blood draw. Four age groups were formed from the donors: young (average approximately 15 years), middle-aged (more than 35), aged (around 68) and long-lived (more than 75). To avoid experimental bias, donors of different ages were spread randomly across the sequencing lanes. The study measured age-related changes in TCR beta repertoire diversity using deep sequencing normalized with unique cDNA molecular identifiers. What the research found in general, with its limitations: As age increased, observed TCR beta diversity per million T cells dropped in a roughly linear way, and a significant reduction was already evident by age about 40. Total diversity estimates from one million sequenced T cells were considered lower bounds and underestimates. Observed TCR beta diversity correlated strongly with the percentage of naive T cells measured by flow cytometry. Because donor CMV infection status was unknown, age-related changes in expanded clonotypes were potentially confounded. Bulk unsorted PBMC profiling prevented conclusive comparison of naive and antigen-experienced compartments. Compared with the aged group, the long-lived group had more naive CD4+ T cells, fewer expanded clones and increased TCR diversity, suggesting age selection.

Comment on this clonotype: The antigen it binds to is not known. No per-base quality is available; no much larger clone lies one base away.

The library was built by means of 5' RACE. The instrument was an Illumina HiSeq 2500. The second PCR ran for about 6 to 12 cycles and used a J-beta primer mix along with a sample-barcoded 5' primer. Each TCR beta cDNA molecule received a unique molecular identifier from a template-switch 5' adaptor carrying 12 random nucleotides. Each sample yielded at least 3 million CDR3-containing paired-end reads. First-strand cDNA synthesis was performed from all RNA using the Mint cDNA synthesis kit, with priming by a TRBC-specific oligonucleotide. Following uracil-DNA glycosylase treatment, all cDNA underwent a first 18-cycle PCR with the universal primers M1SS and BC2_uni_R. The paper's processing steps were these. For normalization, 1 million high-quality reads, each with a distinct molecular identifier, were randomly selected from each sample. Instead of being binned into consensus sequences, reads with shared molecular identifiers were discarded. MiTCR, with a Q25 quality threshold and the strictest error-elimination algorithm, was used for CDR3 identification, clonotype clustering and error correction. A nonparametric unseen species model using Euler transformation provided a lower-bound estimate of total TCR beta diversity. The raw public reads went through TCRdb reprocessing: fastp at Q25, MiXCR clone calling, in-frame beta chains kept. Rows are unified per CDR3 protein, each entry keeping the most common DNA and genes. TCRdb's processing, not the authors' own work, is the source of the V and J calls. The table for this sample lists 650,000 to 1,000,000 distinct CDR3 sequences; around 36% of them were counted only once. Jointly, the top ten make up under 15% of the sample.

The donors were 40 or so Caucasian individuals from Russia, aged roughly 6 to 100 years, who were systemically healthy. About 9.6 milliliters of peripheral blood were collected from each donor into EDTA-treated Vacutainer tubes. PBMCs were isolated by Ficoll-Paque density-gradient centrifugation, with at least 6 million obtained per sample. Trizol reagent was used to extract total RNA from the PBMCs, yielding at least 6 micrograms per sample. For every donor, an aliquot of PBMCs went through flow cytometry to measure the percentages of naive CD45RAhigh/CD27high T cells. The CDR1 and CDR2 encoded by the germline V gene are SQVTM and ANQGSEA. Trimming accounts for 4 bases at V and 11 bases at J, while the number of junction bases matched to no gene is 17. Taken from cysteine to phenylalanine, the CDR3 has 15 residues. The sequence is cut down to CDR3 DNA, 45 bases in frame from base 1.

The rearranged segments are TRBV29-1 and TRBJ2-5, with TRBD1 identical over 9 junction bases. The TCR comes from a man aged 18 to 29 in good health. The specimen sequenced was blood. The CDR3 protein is CSVADRGILTAQQYF. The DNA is TGCAGCGTTGCGGACAGGGGAATCCTCACCGCCCAGCAGTACTTC.